Listed below are T cell receptor beta chains from one sample, sequenced in a study of T cells in Graves' hyperthyroidism and ophthalmopathy. TCRdb reprocessed the multiplex PCR reads via MiXCR and lists one record per CDR3 protein. The sample holds some 360,000 distinct CDR3 sequences, approximately 18% seen once. Sequencing used blood. The receptors come from a woman between 40 and 50 years old with Graves' ophthalmopathy. Both conserved end residues are part of each CDR3. The D gene is left open where the match is weak. A row's size may be missing; if present it is once, few, many or a size class.

J gene: TRBJ2-7
clone size: many
D gene: TRBD2
V gene: TRBV12-3/TRBV12-4
CDR3 protein: CASSFVSAGTTDEQYF
CDR3 DNA: TGTGCCAGCAGTTTTGTTTCCGCAGGGACTACCGACGAGCAGTACTTC

J gene: TRBJ2-5
clone size: many
D gene: NA
V gene: TRBV20-1
CDR3 protein: CSAREVQNQETQYF
CDR3 DNA: TGCAGTGCTCGAGAAGTTCAGAACCAAGAGACCCAGTACTTC

J gene: TRBJ2-7
clone size: many
D gene: NA
V gene: TRBV20-1
CDR3 protein: CSGGFPGTYEQYF
CDR3 DNA: TGCAGTGGAGGGTTCCCGGGAACATACGAGCAGTACTTC

J gene: TRBJ1-1
clone size: many
D gene: NA
V gene: TRBV12-3/TRBV12-4
CDR3 protein: CASRHTGPNTEAFF
CDR3 DNA: TGTGCCAGCAGGCATACAGGACCGAACACTGAAGCTTTCTTT

J gene: TRBJ1-1
clone size: many
D gene: NA
V gene: TRBV7-2
CDR3 protein: CASSYLYREAFF
CDR3 DNA: TGTGCCAGCAGCTACCTGTACAGGGAAGCTTTCTTT

J gene: TRBJ1-1
clone size: few
D gene: NA
V gene: TRBV12-3/TRBV12-4
CDR3 protein: CASSLRQTEAFF
CDR3 DNA: TGTGCCAGCAGTCTGAGACAGACTGAAGCTTTCTTT

J gene: TRBJ1-5
clone size: NA
D gene: TRBD1
V gene: TRBV20-1
CDR3 protein: CSAIRTGGSNQPQHF
CDR3 DNA: TGCAGTGCTATAAGGACAGGGGGCAGCAATCAGCCCCAGCATTTT

J gene: TRBJ2-5
clone size: once
D gene: NA
V gene: TRBV2
CDR3 protein: CASSERAGEETQYF
CDR3 DNA: TGTGCCAGCAGTGAGAGGGCAGGGGAAGAGACCCAGTACTTC

J gene: TRBJ1-1
clone size: many
D gene: NA
V gene: TRBV11-3
CDR3 protein: CASSLDFANTEAFF
CDR3 DNA: TGTGCCAGCAGCTTAGATTTTGCGAACACTGAAGCTTTCTTT

J gene: TRBJ2-7
clone size: many
D gene: NA
V gene: TRBV6-2/TRBV6-3
CDR3 protein: CASSQSFVEQYF
CDR3 DNA: TGTGCCAGCAGCCAAAGCTTTGTCGAGCAGTACTTC

J gene: TRBJ1-6
clone size: many
D gene: NA
V gene: TRBV6-5
CDR3 protein: CASSYRGGSGSPLHF
CDR3 DNA: TGTGCCAGCAGTTACAGGGGGGGAAGCGGATCACCCCTCCACTTT